These T cell receptor beta chains were read from a single sample in a study of CD8 T cells in ankylosing spondylitis. From the 5' RACE reads, TCRdb called clonotypes with MiXCR, one entry per CDR3 protein. The sample comprises roughly 190,000 distinct CDR3 sequences, around 13% of which are singletons, and 16% rests with the top ten. Input material: blood, either unsorted or a sorted T cell fraction (not recorded which). The receptors stem from a male donor with ankylosing spondylitis or in good health (not recorded which). Each CDR3 is given with its conserved first and last residue. Fields, in order: J gene, clone size, D gene, CDR3 length, V gene, CDR3 protein, CDR3 DNA. The D gene is left open where the match is weak. The size entry is marked missing in some rows and otherwise reads once, few, many or a size class.

J gene: TRBJ2-7; clone size: .; D gene: .; CDR3 length: 15; V gene: TRBV3-1; CDR3 protein: CASSQEEGRVYEQYF; CDR3 DNA: TGTGCCAGCAGCCAAGAAGAAGGACGGGTCTACGAGCAGTACTTC
J gene: TRBJ2-3; clone size: .; D gene: TRBD1; CDR3 length: 15; V gene: TRBV2; CDR3 protein: CASRATGGRLDTQYF; CDR3 DNA: TGTGCCAGCAGAGCCACAGGGGGCCGGTTAGATACGCAGTATTTT
J gene: TRBJ1-1; clone size: .; D gene: .; CDR3 length: 11; V gene: TRBV12-3/TRBV12-4; CDR3 protein: CASSPRTEAFF; CDR3 DNA: TGTGCCAGCAGCCCAAGAACTGAAGCTTTCTTT
J gene: TRBJ1-6; clone size: .; D gene: TRBD1; CDR3 length: 15; V gene: TRBV9; CDR3 protein: CASSSRQGGNSPLHF; CDR3 DNA: TGTGCCAGCAGCAGTCGACAGGGGGGTAATTCACCCCTCCACTTT
J gene: TRBJ2-7; clone size: few; D gene: .; CDR3 length: 14; V gene: TRBV3-1; CDR3 protein: CASSPTTEAYEQYF; CDR3 DNA: TGTGCCAGCAGCCCCACAACGGAGGCCTACGAGCAGTACTTC
J gene: TRBJ2-7; clone size: few; D gene: TRBD2; CDR3 length: 16; V gene: TRBV5-6; CDR3 protein: CASSLGTSASSYEQYF; CDR3 DNA: TGTGCCAGCAGCTTGGGGACTAGCGCTAGCTCCTACGAGCAGTACTTC
J gene: TRBJ1-2; clone size: many; D gene: .; CDR3 length: 13; V gene: TRBV29-1; CDR3 protein: CSAGLWGLGGYTF; CDR3 DNA: TGCAGCGCCGGGCTTTGGGGGCTCGGTGGCTACACCTTC
J gene: TRBJ2-3; clone size: few; D gene: .; CDR3 length: 15; V gene: TRBV9; CDR3 protein: CASSVEVLRPDTQYF; CDR3 DNA: TGTGCCAGCAGCGTAGAGGTACTACGACCAGATACGCAGTATTTT
J gene: TRBJ2-2; clone size: few; D gene: .; CDR3 length: 16; V gene: TRBV7-6; CDR3 protein: CASSSRGDTPTGELFF; CDR3 DNA: TGTGCCAGCAGCTCACGCGGGGACACTCCCACCGGGGAGCTGTTTTTT
J gene: TRBJ1-1; clone size: few; D gene: .; CDR3 length: 15; V gene: TRBV6-1; CDR3 protein: CASSEGWEGNTEAFF; CDR3 DNA: TGTGCCAGCAGTGAAGGGTGGGAGGGGAACACTGAAGCTTTCTTT
J gene: TRBJ2-3; clone size: .; D gene: TRBD2; CDR3 length: 18; V gene: TRBV2; CDR3 protein: CAILKVGGSGRSTDTQYF; CDR3 DNA: TGTGCCATCTTAAAAGTCGGGGGTAGCGGGAGAAGCACAGATACGCAGTATTTT
J gene: TRBJ2-7; clone size: few; D gene: TRBD2; CDR3 length: 15; V gene: TRBV5-1; CDR3 protein: CASSSGTSGLSEQYF; CDR3 DNA: TGCGCCAGCAGCTCCGGGACTAGCGGTCTAAGCGAGCAGTACTTC
J gene: TRBJ1-1; clone size: once; D gene: TRBD1; CDR3 length: 16; V gene: TRBV29-1; CDR3 protein: CSVEGQGEGGNREAFF; CDR3 DNA: TGCAGCGTTGAGGGTCAGGGGGAAGGTGGAAATAGGGAGGCTTTCTTT
J gene: TRBJ2-7; clone size: .; D gene: .; CDR3 length: 11; V gene: TRBV6-1; CDR3 protein: CAGGWNDEQYF; CDR3 DNA: TGTGCCGGGGGGTGGAATGACGAGCAGTACTTC
J gene: TRBJ2-1; clone size: few; D gene: .; CDR3 length: 12; V gene: TRBV12-3/TRBV12-4; CDR3 protein: CASRVSNNEQFF; CDR3 DNA: TGTGCCAGCAGGGTTTCGAACAATGAGCAGTTCTTC
J gene: TRBJ2-2; clone size: .; D gene: .; CDR3 length: 11; V gene: TRBV10-3; CDR3 protein: CAISAWGELFF; CDR3 DNA: TGTGCCATCAGTGCCTGGGGGGAGCTGTTTTTT
J gene: TRBJ1-1; clone size: few; D gene: .; CDR3 length: 15; V gene: TRBV11-2; CDR3 protein: CASSPDLGLNTEAFF; CDR3 DNA: TGTGCCAGCAGCCCAGACCTGGGACTGAACACTGAAGCTTTCTTT
J gene: TRBJ2-5; clone size: .; D gene: TRBD2; CDR3 length: 16; V gene: TRBV5-1; CDR3 protein: CASSLDGGGVQETQYF; CDR3 DNA: TGCGCCAGCAGCTTGGATGGCGGGGGGGTTCAAGAGACCCAGTACTTC
J gene: TRBJ2-7; clone size: .; D gene: TRBD2; CDR3 length: 14; V gene: TRBV27; CDR3 protein: CASRPAGGSYEQYF; CDR3 DNA: TGTGCCAGCAGACCCGCCGGGGGGTCCTACGAGCAGTACTTC
J gene: TRBJ1-6; clone size: .; D gene: .; CDR3 length: 13; V gene: TRBV30; CDR3 protein: CAWSAFRNSPLHF; CDR3 DNA: TGTGCCTGGAGCGCCTTCAGAAATTCACCCCTCCACTTT
J gene: TRBJ2-1; clone size: many; D gene: TRBD1; CDR3 length: 12; V gene: TRBV5-1; CDR3 protein: CASSFTGEEQFF; CDR3 DNA: TGCGCCAGCAGCTTTACAGGGGAAGAGCAGTTCTTC
J gene: TRBJ1-2; clone size: few; D gene: .; CDR3 length: 14; V gene: TRBV9; CDR3 protein: CASSVGRPNYGYTF; CDR3 DNA: TGTGCCAGCAGCGTGGGGAGACCTAACTATGGCTACACCTTC
J gene: TRBJ2-1; clone size: .; D gene: .; CDR3 length: 11; V gene: TRBV10-3; CDR3 protein: CAISESGEQFF; CDR3 DNA: TGTGCCATCAGTGAGTCGGGGGAGCAGTTCTTC
J gene: TRBJ1-4; clone size: .; D gene: .; CDR3 length: 15; V gene: TRBV11-2; CDR3 protein: CASSFSGATGEKLFF; CDR3 DNA: TGTGCCAGCAGCTTCTCAGGGGCGACGGGTGAAAAACTGTTTTTT
J gene: TRBJ2-5; clone size: .; D gene: .; CDR3 length: 16; V gene: TRBV11-2; CDR3 protein: CASSLFQRPPQETQYF; CDR3 DNA: TGTGCCAGCAGCTTATTCCAGCGCCCCCCCCAAGAGACCCAGTACTTC
J gene: TRBJ2-2; clone size: .; D gene: .; CDR3 length: 12; V gene: TRBV27; CDR3 protein: CASTQNTGELFF; CDR3 DNA: TGTGCCAGCACCCAGAACACCGGGGAGCTGTTTTTT
J gene: TRBJ1-2; clone size: .; D gene: .; CDR3 length: 15; V gene: TRBV2; CDR3 protein: CASSEGGANLYGYTF; CDR3 DNA: TGTGCCAGCAGTGAAGGCGGGGCCAACCTCTATGGCTACACCTTC
J gene: TRBJ2-3; clone size: .; D gene: .; CDR3 length: 16; V gene: TRBV2; CDR3 protein: CASSTFWASGTDTQYF; CDR3 DNA: TGTGCCAGCAGTACCTTTTGGGCCTCAGGCACAGATACGCAGTATTTT
J gene: TRBJ1-1; clone size: few; D gene: .; CDR3 length: 17; V gene: TRBV5-5; CDR3 protein: CASSLRPSGPEHAEAFF; CDR3 DNA: TGTGCCAGCAGCTTAAGGCCCTCCGGCCCCGAACACGCTGAAGCTTTCTTT
J gene: TRBJ2-5; clone size: many; D gene: TRBD2; CDR3 length: 17; V gene: TRBV20-1; CDR3 protein: CSARDWRLAASQETQYF; CDR3 DNA: TGCAGTGCTAGAGATTGGAGGCTAGCGGCCAGCCAAGAGACCCAGTACTTC
J gene: TRBJ2-1; clone size: many; D gene: TRBD2; CDR3 length: 15; V gene: TRBV28; CDR3 protein: CASSLNSGSWDEQFF; CDR3 DNA: TGTGCCAGCAGTTTAAACAGCGGGAGTTGGGATGAGCAGTTCTTC